What follows describes a single T cell receptor beta chain. The record originates from a study of CD8+CD57+ T cells in acquired aplastic anemia. TCR beta VDJ and CDR3 profiling used genomic DNA as template. TCRdb independently ran MiXCR on the reads; one entry per CDR3 protein. There are just over 150,000 distinct CDR3 sequences in the sample; less than 50% occur only once, and around a third lies in the top ten. The germline CDR1 and CDR2 sequences are ENHRY and SYGVKD. Deletions cut 4 bases from V and 2 bases from J, with 6 bases between. The CDR3 loop spans 12 amino acids. Patients picked for sequencing had shown CD8+CD57+ cell expansion detected by flow cytometry.

This chain links TRBV10-3 with TRBJ2-7; TRBD1 is a possible D gene (6 bases). The sequence derives from a human donor with aplastic anemia. The sequenced material came from sorted CD4+, CD8+, or CD8+CD57+ T cells (not recorded which) from PBMCs. This CDR3 reads CAISGTAYEQYF. The CDR3 nucleotides read TGTGCCATCAGTGGGACAGCCTACGAGCAGTACTTC.